Only a few counts were recorded for the clone carrying this T cell receptor beta chain. Antigen specificity is unknown. These data originate in a study of beta chain features in type 1 diabetes. General study results and limits: Type 1 diabetes patients had moderately but significantly shorter TCRB CDR3s in all four CD4+ subsets.

The V and J ends lost 1 base and 0 bases, in that order; junction bases with no gene match: 4. The CDR3 is made up of 16 amino acids. Germline V gene data show CDR1 as SGHNT and CDR2 as YYREEE (reference sequence). Isolated RNA was reverse transcribed in full, so expressed TCRB transcripts were sequenced. Measured with immunoSEQ multiplex PCR; TCRdb has only the in-frame clones, and not every one. This table has more than 250,000 clones, 14% appearing once. CD4+ cells of the naive, central memory, regulatory and stem cell-like memory types were sorted via CD45RO/CCR7/CD25/CD127/CD95/CD27. The chain is built from TRBV5-4 and TRBJ2-3, with 8 bases that match TRBD2. This clonotype originated in a man aged 30 to 39 with type 1 diabetes. Sequenced sample: naive CD4+ T cells from blood. The CDR3 is CASSLLIAGSTDTQYF. The CDR3, as DNA: TGTGCCAGCAGCTTGTTAATAGCGGGAAGCACAGATACGCAGTATTTT.